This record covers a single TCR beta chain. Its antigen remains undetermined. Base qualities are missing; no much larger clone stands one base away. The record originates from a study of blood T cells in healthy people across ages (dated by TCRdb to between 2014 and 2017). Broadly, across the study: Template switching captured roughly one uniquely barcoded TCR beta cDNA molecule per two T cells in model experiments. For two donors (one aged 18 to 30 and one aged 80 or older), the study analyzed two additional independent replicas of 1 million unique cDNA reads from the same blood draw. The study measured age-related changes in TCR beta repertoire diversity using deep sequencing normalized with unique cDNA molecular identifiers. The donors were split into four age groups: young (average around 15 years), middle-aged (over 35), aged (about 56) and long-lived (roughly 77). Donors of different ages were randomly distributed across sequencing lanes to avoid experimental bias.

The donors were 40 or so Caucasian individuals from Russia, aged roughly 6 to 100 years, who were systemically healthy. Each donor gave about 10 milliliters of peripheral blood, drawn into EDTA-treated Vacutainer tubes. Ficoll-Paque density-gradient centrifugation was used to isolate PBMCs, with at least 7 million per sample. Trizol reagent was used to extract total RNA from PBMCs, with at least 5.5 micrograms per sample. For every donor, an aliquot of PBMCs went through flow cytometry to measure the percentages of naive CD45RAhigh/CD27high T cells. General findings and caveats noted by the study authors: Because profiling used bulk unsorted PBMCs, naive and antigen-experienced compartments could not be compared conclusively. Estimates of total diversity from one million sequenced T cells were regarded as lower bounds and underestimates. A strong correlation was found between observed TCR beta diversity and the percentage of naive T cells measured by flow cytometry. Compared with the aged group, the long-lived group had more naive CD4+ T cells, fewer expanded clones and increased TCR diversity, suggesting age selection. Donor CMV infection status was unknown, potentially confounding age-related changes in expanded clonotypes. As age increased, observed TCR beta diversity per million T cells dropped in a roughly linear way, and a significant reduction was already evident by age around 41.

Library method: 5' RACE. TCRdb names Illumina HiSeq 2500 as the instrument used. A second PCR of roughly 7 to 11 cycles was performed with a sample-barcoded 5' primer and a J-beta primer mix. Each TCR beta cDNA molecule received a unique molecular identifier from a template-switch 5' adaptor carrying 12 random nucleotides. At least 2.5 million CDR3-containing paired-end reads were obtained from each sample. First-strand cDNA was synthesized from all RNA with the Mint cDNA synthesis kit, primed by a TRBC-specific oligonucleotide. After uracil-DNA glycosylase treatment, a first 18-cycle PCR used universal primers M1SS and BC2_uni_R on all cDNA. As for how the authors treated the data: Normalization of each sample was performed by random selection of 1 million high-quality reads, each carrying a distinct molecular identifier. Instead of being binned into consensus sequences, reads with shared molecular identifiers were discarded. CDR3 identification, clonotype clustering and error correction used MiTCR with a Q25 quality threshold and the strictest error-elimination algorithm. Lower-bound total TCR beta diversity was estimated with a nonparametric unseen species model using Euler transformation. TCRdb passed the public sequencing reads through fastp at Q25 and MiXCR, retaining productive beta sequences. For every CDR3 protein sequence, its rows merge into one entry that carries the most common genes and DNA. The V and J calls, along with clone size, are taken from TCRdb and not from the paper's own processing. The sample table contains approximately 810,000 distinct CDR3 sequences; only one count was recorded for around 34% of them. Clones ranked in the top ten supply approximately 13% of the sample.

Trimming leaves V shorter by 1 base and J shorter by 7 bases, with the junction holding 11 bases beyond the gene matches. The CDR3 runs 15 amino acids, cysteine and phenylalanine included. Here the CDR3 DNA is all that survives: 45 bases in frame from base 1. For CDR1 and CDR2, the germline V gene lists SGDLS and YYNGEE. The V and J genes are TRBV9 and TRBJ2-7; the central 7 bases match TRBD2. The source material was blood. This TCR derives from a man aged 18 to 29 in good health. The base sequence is TGTGCCAGCAGCGTATCTGGGGTGGGGGGGGGTGAGCAGTACTTC. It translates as CASSVSGVGGGEQYF.